This TCR beta chain was sequenced during a study of breast tumors, draining lymph nodes, adjacent tissues. The study's findings and limits: Tumor T cell lymph node origin was a supported hypothesis, not proven. Tumors had less TCR diversity than lymph nodes, more than nontumor tissue.

Samples came from axillary lymph nodes draining the breast cancer. The CDR3 has 13 residues. The V and J ends lost 6 bases and 6 bases, in that order; junction bases with no gene match: 7. Germline lookup yields CDR1 SNHLY and CDR2 FYNNEI. This clonotype was counted many times. What it recognizes is unknown. Each CDR3 protein is one row after TCRdb ran MiXCR on the multiplex PCR reads. The data show about 220,000 distinct CDR3 sequences, under 40% seen once. This clonotype originated in a female donor with breast cancer. Some clones in this sample may be carry-over from other donors' samples. J is TRBJ2-7 and V is TRBV2; TRBD1 aligns across 8 bases. Sequencing used axillary lymph node tissue. CDR3 in amino acids: CASRATGAAEQYF. CDR3 in DNA: TGTGCCAGCAGGGCGACAGGGGCGGCCGAGCAGTACTTC.